The 18 T cell receptor beta chains below come from one sample, sequenced in a study of shared clonotypes between healthy human individuals. Repertoires were generated with immunoSEQ multiplex PCR, while TCRdb's copy carries only in-frame clones and drops some. There are more than 400,000 clones in the sample; approximately 82% occur only once, and around 11% lies in the top ten. The sequencing input was PBMCs. These receptors all stem from a woman aged 40 to 50 in good health. Some clones in this sample may be carry-over from other donors' samples.

At least ten counts were recorded for this clone. The CDR3 here is CASSRGQDNYGYTF. DNA of the CDR3: TGCGCCAGCAGCAGGGGACAGGATAACTATGGCTACACCTTC. This chain links TRBV5-1 with TRBJ1-2; TRBD1 matches 8 bases. The CDR3 has 14 residues. Germline-derived CDR1 and CDR2 are SGHRS and YFSETQ. After removal of 4 bases from V and 1 base from J, the junction contained 3 bases not matched to a gene.

This clone showed up just once. The genes are TRBV18 and TRBJ1-4; D may be TRBD1 (5 bases). The V gene's germline CDR1 is KGHSH and CDR2 LQKENI. The CDR3 contains 15 residues. V was shortened by 6 bases and J by 1 base, with 12 bases between the two germline ends. CDR3 DNA: TGTGCCAGCTCGCCGAATACAGGAACTAATGAAAAACTGTTTTTT. Amino acids: CASSPNTGTNEKLFF.

V usage is TRBV4-3 and J usage is TRBJ1-1; D might be TRBD1 (5 bases). Trimming pared 0 bases from V and 4 bases from J, leaving 9 bases between. The CDR3 sequence is 14 residues long. The germline CDR1 and CDR2 sequences are LGHNA and YSLEER. The CDR3 bases are TGCGCCAGCAGCCAAGACCGGGGGAGCACTGAAGCTTTCTTT. This translates into CASSQDRGSTEAFF.

J is TRBJ2-7 and V is TRBV29-1; TRBD1 agrees at 8 bases. The trim removed 4 bases at V and 2 bases at J, leaving 4 bases unmatched. Germline CDR1 SQVTM, CDR2 ANQGSEA. The CDR3 totals 13 residues. The DNA for the CDR3 is TGCAGCGTTGTGCCGGACAGGGCCTACGAGCAGTACTTC. Translated: CSVVPDRAYEQYF.

V is TRBV6-6 and J is TRBJ1-5, with D unresolved. From germline, CDR1 is MNHNY and CDR2 SVGAGI (reference sequence). V dropped 2 bases and J dropped 1 base, with 3 bases sitting between them. This CDR3 comprises 13 residues. CDR3 residues: CASSYTSNQPQHF. The DNA of the CDR3 is TGTGCCAGCAGTTACACCAGCAATCAGCCCCAGCATTTT.

CDR3 nucleotide sequence: TGTGCCAGCAGTTCACAGGGGCTTGATAGCAATCAGCCCCAGCATTTT. As protein: CASSSQGLDSNQPQHF. The chain combines TRBV28 with TRBJ1-5, with 7 bases aligning to TRBD1. Germline V CDR1 and CDR2: MDHEN, SYDVKM. CDR3 length: 16 residues. The V and J ends lost 4 bases and 0 bases, in that order; junction bases with no gene match: 6. Using reference TRBV28 and TRBJ1-5 for the parts outside the CDR3, the full variable domain is DVKVTQSSRYLVKRTGEKVFLECVQDMDHENMFWYRQDPGLGLRLIYFSYDVKMKEKGDIPEGYSVSREKKERFSLILESASTNQTSMYLCASSSQGLDSNQPQHFGDGTRLSIL.

The chain joins TRBV6-4 to TRBJ1-4; D gene ambiguous. V lost 10 bases and J 12 bases, leaving 36 bases between the germline ends. The germline V gene has CDR1 MRHNA and CDR2 SNTAGT. CDR3 size: 18 residues. CDR3: CATPLGVGCRCRWEELFF. For the CDR3, the DNA is TGTGCCACCCCACTCGGGGTAGGGTGTAGGTGTAGGTGGGAAGAACTGTTTTTT.

A word on this clone: A much larger clone lies a single base off, so this may be a read error. The chain has TRBV4-2 and TRBJ1-1; 7 bases fit TRBD1. CDR1 LGHNA and CDR2 YNFKEQ come from the germline V gene. V lost 6 bases, J lost 0 bases, and 1 base stayed unmatched. The CDR3 has 13 amino acids. The DNA of the CDR3 is TGTGCCAGCAGGGGACAGCTGAACACTGAAGCTTTCTTT. Protein: CASRGQLNTEAFF.

This clone has a single count. CDR3 DNA: TGTGCCAGCAGTGCCCAACGAGGGGGAGGGACTGGAAACACCATATATTTT. Protein sequence: CASSAQRGGGTGNTIYF. V gene TRBV6-1 combines with J gene TRBJ1-3; possibly TRBD1 for D (6 bases). CDR3 length: 17 residues. Trimming took off 4 bases at V and 2 bases at J, with 18 bases between the two ends. Looked up from germline, CDR1 is MNHNS and CDR2 is SASEGT.

The J gene is TRBJ2-3, the V gene TRBV28; TRBD1 matches at 7 bases. The CDR3 is 14 residues long. The junction had 3 bases not matched to a gene; V was cut back by 4 bases and J by 2 bases. Germline V lookup: CDR1 MDHEN, CDR2 SYDVKM. CDR3 nucleotide sequence: TGTGCCAGCAGTTCGACAGGGCCCACAGATACGCAGTATTTT. Translated: CASSSTGPTDTQYF.

V usage is TRBV29-1 and J usage is TRBJ1-2, with TRBD1 matching over 9 bases. The ends lost 3 bases at V and 1 base at J; junction bases unmatched: 3. The CDR3 consists of 14 residues. Germline assignment: CDR1 SQVTM and CDR2 ANQGSEA. The CDR3 loop is CSVEGQGNNYGYTF. CDR3 nucleotides: TGCAGCGTTGAGGGACAGGGAAATAACTATGGCTACACCTTC. The full variable domain, completed using reference TRBV29-1 and TRBJ1-2, is SAVISQKPSRDICQRGTSLTIQCQVDSQVTMMFWYRQQPGQSLTLIATANQGSEATYESGFVIDKFPISRPNLTFSTLTVSNMSPEDSSIYLCSVEGQGNNYGYTFGSGTRLTVV.

This chain connects TRBV28 to TRBJ2-7; D unresolved. Trimming removed 3 bases at V and 9 bases at J, with 18 bases between. The CDR3 contains 14 residues. Germline CDR1 and CDR2: MDHEN and SYDVKM. This CDR3 reads CASSLAILGVGQYF. The CDR3 region has the DNA TGTGCCAGCAGTTTGGCAATCCTTGGCGTGGGGCAGTACTTC.

This rearrangement joins TRBV7-9 to TRBJ1-3; 8 positions match TRBD1. The length of the CDR3 is 15 residues. J lost 4 bases, V lost 4 bases, and 6 bases had no gene match. CDR1 is SEHNR and CDR2 is FQNEAQ in the germline V gene (reference sequence). CDR3 sequence: CASSWGGTGGNTIYF. DNA for the CDR3: TGTGCCAGCAGCTGGGGGGGGACAGGAGGAAACACCATATATTTT.

As regards this clone: A read error is possible here, since a much larger clone lies one base away. This sequence joins TRBV7-8 and TRBJ1-1; D is unclear. Germline V lookup: CDR1 SGHVS, CDR2 FQNEAQ. Trimming stripped 1 base from V and 2 bases from J, with 2 bases between. This CDR3 region has 12 residues. The CDR3 DNA sequence: TGTGCCAGCAGCTTAGACAACACTGAAGCTTTCTTT. Its translation: CASSLDNTEAFF.

This clone was detected only a few times. The chain combines TRBV20-1 with TRBJ1-1; no clear D gene. This CDR3 is 10 amino acids long. The ends were cut back, 5 bases at V and 7 bases at J, with 8 bases in the middle. CDR1 and CDR2 from the germline V gene are DFQATT and SNEGSKA (reference sequence). Written as DNA, the CDR3 is TGCAGTGCTTCCCGTCATGAAGCTTTCTTT. This encodes CSASRHEAFF.

The CDR3 DNA reads TGTGCCAGCAGCTTAGAGACGGATGCTAGCTCCTACAATGAGCAGTTCTTC. Encoded protein: CASSLETDASSYNEQFF. The V call is TRBV7-9, the J call TRBJ2-1; D call uncertain. V lost 1 base and J lost 0, with 13 bases in between. The germline V gene encodes CDR1 SEHNR and CDR2 FQNEAQ (reference sequence). The CDR3 has 17 amino acids.

CDR3 amino acids: CATSRISLRTYEQYF. CDR3 in DNA: TGTGCCACCAGCAGGATTTCCCTGCGGACCTACGAGCAGTACTTC. The rearrangement joins TRBV15 to TRBJ2-5; unclear D gene. Judging by the DNA end, TRBJ2-7 fits better; the J call may be wrong. Germline CDR1 and CDR2: LNHNV and YYDKDF (reference sequence). The CDR3 runs to 15 residues.

The chain is built from TRBV29-1 and TRBJ2-7; 11 bases line up with TRBD2. In germline, CDR1 is SQVTM, CDR2 ANQGSEA. Germline trimming cut 7 bases from V and 6 bases from J; bases unmatched to any gene: 17. The length of the CDR3 is 16 residues. The CDR3 protein is CSAAVAGGPGVGEQYF. Written as DNA, the CDR3 is TGCAGCGCGGCGGTAGCGGGAGGGCCTGGGGTCGGCGAGCAGTACTTC.